This passage covers 3 T cell receptor beta chains from one sample sequenced in a study of cytomegalovirus exposure and HLA in healthy donors. In the PCR, 60 Vbeta and 13 Jbeta primers were used. This table comes from immunoSEQ multiplex PCR, and its TCRdb copy is limited to in-frame clones, with some not included. The sample shows about 180,000 clones, about 75% of them seen only once. Sequencing input: PBMCs. All receptors derive from a female donor in good health and CMV-seronegative.

V usage is TRBV5-8 and J usage is TRBJ2-6, with TRBD1 as a possible D gene (5 bases). The CDR3 sequence is 15 residues long. V lost 3 bases to trimming and J lost 1 base, with 8 bases between them. CDR1 is SGHTS and CDR2 is YDEGEE in the germline V gene. CDR3 bases: TGTGCCAGCAGCTCCAGGGTTTCTGGGGCCAACGTCCTGACTTTC. Translated, it gives CASSSRVSGANVLTF.

This chain joins TRBV5-1 and TRBJ2-1, with 7 nucleotides matching TRBD2. The CDR3 spans 13 residues. V shed 4 bases and J 5 bases; nucleotides not matched to a gene: 3. CDR1 is SGHRS and CDR2 is YFSETQ in the germline V gene. The CDR3 coding sequence is TGCGCCAGCAGCCCCGGGGGGAACAATGAGCAGTTCTTC. It yields the protein CASSPGGNNEQFF.

The chain uses TRBV10-3 and TRBJ2-2; D gene unclear. The CDR3 runs 15 residues. From germline, CDR1 is ENHRY and CDR2 SYGVKD. Trimming pared 1 base from V and 4 bases from J, leaving 10 bases between. In DNA, the CDR3 is TGTGCCATCAGTGAGTTGGCTATAGCCACCGGGGAGCTGTTTTTT. Protein sequence: CAISELAIATGELFF.